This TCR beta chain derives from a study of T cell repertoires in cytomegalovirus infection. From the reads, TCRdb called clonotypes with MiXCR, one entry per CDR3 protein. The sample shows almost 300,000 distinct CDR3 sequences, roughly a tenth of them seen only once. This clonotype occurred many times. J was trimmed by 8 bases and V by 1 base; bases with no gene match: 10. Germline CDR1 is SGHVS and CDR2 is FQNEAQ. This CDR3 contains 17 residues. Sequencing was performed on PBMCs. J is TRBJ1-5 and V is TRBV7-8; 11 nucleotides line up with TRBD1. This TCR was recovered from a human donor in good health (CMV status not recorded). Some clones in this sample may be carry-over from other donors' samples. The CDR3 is CASSLVGGQGDTEPQHF. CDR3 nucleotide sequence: TGTGCCAGCAGCTTAGTAGGGGGACAGGGGGATACTGAGCCCCAGCATTTT.